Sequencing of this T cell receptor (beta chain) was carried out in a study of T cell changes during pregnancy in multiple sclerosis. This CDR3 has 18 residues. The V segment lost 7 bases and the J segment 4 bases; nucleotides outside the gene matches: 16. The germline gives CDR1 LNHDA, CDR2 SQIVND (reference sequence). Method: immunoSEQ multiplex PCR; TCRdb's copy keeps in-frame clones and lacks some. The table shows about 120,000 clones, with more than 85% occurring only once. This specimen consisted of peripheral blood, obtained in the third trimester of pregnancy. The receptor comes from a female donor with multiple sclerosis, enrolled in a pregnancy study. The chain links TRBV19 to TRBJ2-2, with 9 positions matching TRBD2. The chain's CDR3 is CASKPRWREGRGTGELFF. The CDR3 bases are TGTGCCAGTAAACCGCGCTGGCGGGAGGGCCGGGGCACCGGGGAGCTGTTTTTT.